This T cell receptor beta chain derives from a study of graft-versus-host responses after intestinal transplantation (dated by TCRdb to the early 2020s). As for the study more broadly: Multivisceral, liver-intestinal, or isolated intestinal transplants were received by the recipients. All recipients received anti-thymocyte globulin induction followed by maintenance tacrolimus and steroids for roughly 3 years. Graft-versus-host and host-versus-graft alloreactive T cell clones were tracked in the graft, circulation and bone marrow after intestinal transplantation using bulk TCR-beta CDR3 sequencing. Alloreactive clones were identified by sequencing pre-transplant mixed lymphocyte reaction products and comparing these products with unstimulated pre-transplant donor and recipient T cells. A cohort of 24 intestinal transplant recipients, including one retransplant, was enrolled, and a few patients lacking pretransplant specimens were excluded. A peak of at least 4% donor T cells among recipient peripheral blood mononuclear cells was the definition used for donor T cell macrochimerism. Rather than being sequenced by the commercial service, samples from a few later patients were sequenced in-house on an Illumina MiSeq and processed with MiXCR.

Overall results and qualifications from the work: The conclusions were limited by the relatively low number and heterogeneity of the intestinal transplant patients. Early after transplant, declines in HvG clones were associated with peak levels of circulating GvH clones. GvH clones turned up in recipient bone marrow, with some appearing earlier in ileal mucosa or blood, a pattern consistent with an intestinal mucosal origin. Patients with donor T cell macrochimerism had high GvH to HvG T cell clonal ratios in their allografts.

From the cysteine through the phenylalanine, the CDR3 covers 16 amino acids. Only the CDR3 portion is preserved as DNA: 48 bases, with reading frame beginning at the first base. CDR1 and CDR2 are read off the germline V gene as MDHEN and SYDVKM. V loses 2 bases at its end and J loses 6 bases; junction bases beyond the gene matches: 6. The method behind the library was the immunoSEQ multiplex PCR assay. For most patients, genomic DNA was subjected to high-throughput TCR-beta CDR3 sequencing by Adaptive Biotechnologies. The published analysis was carried out like this. TCR sequencing data were retrieved from Adaptive's ImmunoSEQ software for some 19 patients, whereas a few other patients were processed with MiXCR and VDJtools. Because the origin of CDR3 nucleotide sequences shared between donor and recipient could not be assigned, those sequences were removed. To be classed as alloreactive, a clone needed at least 2-fold expansion over unstimulated cells and a minimum CFSE-low frequency of 0.002% (template counts) or 0.001% (read counts). A clone was considered mappable if detected in the sequenced pre-transplant spleen, lymph node, or MLR CFSE-low populations of the donor or recipient. Cumulative frequency of alloreactive clones was calculated as a percentage of all sequences weighted by copy number. TCRdb carries this immuneACCESS record with in-frame sequences only. Its versions omit some clonotypes, under half of them owing to an unresolved V gene in the studies checked, with the rest unexplained. Clonal size and the V and J genes are those of that table, whereas D and trimming came from the DNA. The sample includes over 40,000 clones, with approximately 95% observed a single time. The biggest ten clones account for approximately 6% of the sample.

Blood samples were collected up to 4 times in the first month after transplant and then at least monthly when available. Only a few counts were recorded for this clone. This clone's antigen is unknown. The record has no base qualities; no much larger clone is one base away. The chain is assembled from TRBV28 and TRBJ1-5; 11 of the junction bases match TRBD1. This material consisted of PBMCs, taken approximately 740 days after a first intestinal transplant, on the day of a second. The sequence derives from a human patient who received an intestinal transplant, so some T cells may come from the graft donor. The nucleotide sequence reads TGTGCCAGCAGTTTAGACCAAGGACAGGGGGCTCAGCCCCAGCATTTT. This gives the protein CASSLDQGQGAQPQHF.